This entry is about one TCR beta chain. This sample is drawn from a study of shared clonotypes between healthy human individuals. Generated by immunoSEQ multiplex PCR, the TCRdb table keeps only in-frame clones and is missing some. Here the sample spans about 2.4 million clones, more than 90% being singletons. V lost 3 bases to trimming and J lost 5 bases; unmatched junction nucleotides: 15. Germline-derived CDR1 and CDR2 are SGHAT and FQNNGV. The CDR3 contains 17 residues. The TCR comes from a man between 18 and 29 years old in good health. Sequencing was performed on naive CD4+ T cells sorted from blood. Documented subset: CD45RA+ positively selected. The gene calls are TRBV11-2 and TRBJ1-2, with 7 nucleotides matching TRBD1. The chain's CDR3 is CASSLGLRDRGFYGYTF. The CDR3 DNA is TGTGCCAGCAGCTTGGGCCTCCGGGACAGAGGATTTTATGGCTACACCTTC.